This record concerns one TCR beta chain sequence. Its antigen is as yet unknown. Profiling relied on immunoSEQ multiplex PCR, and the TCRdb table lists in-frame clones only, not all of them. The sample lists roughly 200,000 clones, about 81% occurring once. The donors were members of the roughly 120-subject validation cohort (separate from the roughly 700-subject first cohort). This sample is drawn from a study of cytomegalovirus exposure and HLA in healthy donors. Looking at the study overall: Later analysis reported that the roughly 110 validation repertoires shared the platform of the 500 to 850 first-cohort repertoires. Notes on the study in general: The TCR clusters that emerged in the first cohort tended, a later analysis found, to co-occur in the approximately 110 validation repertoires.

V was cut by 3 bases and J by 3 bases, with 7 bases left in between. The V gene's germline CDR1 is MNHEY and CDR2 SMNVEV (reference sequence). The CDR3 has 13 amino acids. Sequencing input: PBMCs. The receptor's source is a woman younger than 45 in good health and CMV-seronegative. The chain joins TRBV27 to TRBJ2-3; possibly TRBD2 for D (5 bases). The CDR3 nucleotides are TGTGCCAGCAGTTTCTCGGGGACAGATACGCAGTATTTT. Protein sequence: CASSFSGTDTQYF.